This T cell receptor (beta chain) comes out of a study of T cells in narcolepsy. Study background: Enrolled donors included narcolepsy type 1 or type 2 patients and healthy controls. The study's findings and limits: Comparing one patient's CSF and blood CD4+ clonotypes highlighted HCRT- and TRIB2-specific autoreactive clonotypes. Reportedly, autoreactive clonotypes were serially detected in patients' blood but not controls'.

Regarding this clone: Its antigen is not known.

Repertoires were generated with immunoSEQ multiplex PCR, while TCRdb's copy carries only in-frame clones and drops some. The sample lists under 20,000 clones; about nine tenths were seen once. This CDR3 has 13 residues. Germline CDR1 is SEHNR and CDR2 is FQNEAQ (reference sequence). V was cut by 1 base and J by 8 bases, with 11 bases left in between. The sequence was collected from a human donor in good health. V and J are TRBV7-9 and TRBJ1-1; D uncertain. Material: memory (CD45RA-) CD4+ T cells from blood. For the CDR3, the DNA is TGTGCCAGCAGCTTAGGGTCCCGAGGGGAAGCTTTCTTT. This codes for CASSLGSRGEAFF.